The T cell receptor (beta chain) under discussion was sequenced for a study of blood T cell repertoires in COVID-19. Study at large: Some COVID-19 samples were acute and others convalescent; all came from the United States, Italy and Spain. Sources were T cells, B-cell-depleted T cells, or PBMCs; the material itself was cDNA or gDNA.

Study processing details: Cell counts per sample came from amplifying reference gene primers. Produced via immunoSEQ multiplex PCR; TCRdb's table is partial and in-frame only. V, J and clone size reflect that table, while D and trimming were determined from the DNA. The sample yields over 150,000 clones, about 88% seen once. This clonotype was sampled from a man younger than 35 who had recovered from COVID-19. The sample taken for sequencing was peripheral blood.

CDR3 residues: CASSLARGYGYTF. The CDR3 DNA reads as TGTGCCAGCAGCTTAGCGAGGGGGTATGGCTACACCTTC. The V gene is TRBV7-9, the J gene TRBJ1-2; possible D gene TRBD1, 6 bases. This CDR3 contains 13 residues. Germline V CDR1 and CDR2: SEHNR, FQNEAQ (reference sequence). Trimming took off 0 bases at V and 5 bases at J, with 7 bases between the two ends.